Shown below are 24 T cell receptor beta chains from a single sample sequenced in a study of blood T cells in healthy people across ages. Sample-barcoded 5' priming and a J-beta primer mix drove a second PCR of roughly 6 to 12 cycles. TCRdb fed the 5' RACE reads into MiXCR, producing one record per CDR3 protein. The sample has 700,000 or so distinct CDR3 sequences; approximately 21% are singletons. The material sequenced was blood. These receptor sequences come from a man aged 65-85 years in good health.

This rearrangement joins TRBV12-3 or TRBV12-4 to TRBJ2-7; no firm D call. The length of the CDR3 is 15 residues. The V gene lost 6 bases and the J gene lost 0 bases, with 15 bases spanning the gap. The CDR3 region has the DNA TGTGCCAGCAGCTGGAGTACGGCAAGCTCCTACGAGCAGTACTTC. Translated, it gives CASSWSTASSYEQYF.

V usage is TRBV28 and J usage is TRBJ2-3; D could derive from TRBD1 or TRBD2 (5 bases each). Germline V CDR1 and CDR2: MDHEN, SYDVKM. V gave up 5 bases and J gave up 0 bases, with 12 bases separating them. The CDR3 extends over 15 amino acids. CDR3 nucleotide sequence: TGTGCCAGCAGTCCTCTCGGGACGAGCACAGATACGCAGTATTTT. This codes for CASSPLGTSTDTQYF.

The chain carries TRBV10-3 and TRBJ2-5; perhaps TRBD1 as D (6 bases). Trimming removed 5 bases from V and 5 bases from J, with 9 bases in between. CDR1 is ENHRY, CDR2 SYGVKD, per germline. The CDR3 loop spans 12 amino acids. The CDR3 sequence: CAISQGWETQYF. CDR3 nucleotide sequence: TGTGCCATCAGTCAGGGGTGGGAGACCCAGTACTTC.

This rearrangement joins TRBV7-2 to TRBJ1-6, with a weak D call TRBD1 (6 bases). Germline lookup yields CDR1 SGHTA and CDR2 FQGNSA. The CDR3 is 15 amino acids. The V end was cut by 5 bases, the J end by 1 base, with 9 bases between. The CDR3 nucleotides are TGTGCCAGCAGCGCGCAGGGGTCCTATAATTCACCCCTCCACTTT. This sequence encodes CASSAQGSYNSPLHF.

The chain carries TRBV12-3 or TRBV12-4 and TRBJ2-7, with no clear D. V lost 5 bases and J 1 base, leaving 6 bases between the germline ends. The CDR3 has 12 amino acids. CDR3 in amino acids: CASSGFSYEQYF. The CDR3 DNA reads as TGTGCCAGCAGTGGGTTTTCCTACGAGCAGTACTTC.

There are a few counts of this clonotype. The chain uses TRBV19 and TRBJ2-4, with 9 nucleotides matching TRBD1. The length of the CDR3 is 16 residues. J was trimmed by 2 bases and V by 5 bases; bases with no gene match: 7. Germline lookup yields CDR1 LNHDA and CDR2 SQIVND (reference sequence). CDR3: CASSVQDRGTKNIQYF. The CDR3, as DNA: TGTGCCAGTAGTGTTCAGGACAGGGGAACCAAAAACATTCAGTACTTC. The variable domain in full, with the rest retrieved from reference TRBV19 and TRBJ2-4, is DGGITQSPKYLFRKEGQNVTLSCEQNLNHDAMYWYRQDPGQGLRLIYYSQIVNDFQKGDIAEGYSVSREKKESFPLTVTSAQKNPTAFYLCASSVQDRGTKNIQYFGAGTRLSVL.

Worth noting for this clonotype: This may come from a read error, since a much larger clone is one base off. The chain uses TRBV2 and TRBJ2-4; D uncertain. The CDR3 extends over 22 amino acids. Germline V gene data show CDR1 as SNHLY and CDR2 as FYNNEI. The DNA for the CDR3 is TGTGCCGGCAGTGAAGAAAATTGGGTAGCCCCACGAAAATTGATAGCCAAAAACATTCAGTACTTC. This gives the protein CAGSEENWVAPRKLIAKNIQYF.

In its sample, this clonotype was seen many times. CDR3 region: CASSPDSFYGYTF. CDR3 in DNA: TGCGCCAGCAGCCCTGACAGTTTCTATGGCTACACCTTC. J is TRBJ1-2 and V is TRBV5-1; D is perhaps TRBD1 (5 bases). Per germline, CDR1 SGHRS and CDR2 YFSETQ. Deletions cut 4 bases from V and 4 bases from J, with 11 bases between. There are 13 residues in the CDR3.

The table lists this clonotype with a few counts. The rearrangement links TRBV20-1 to TRBJ2-3; the D is unclear. The germline CDR1 and CDR2 sequences are DFQATT and SNEGSKA (reference sequence). The V gene lost 4 bases and the J gene lost 4 bases, with 9 bases spanning the gap. CDR3 length: 12 amino acids. Here the CDR3 DNA reads TGCAGTGCTATTGAGAGCCCAGATACGCAGTATTTT. Protein: CSAIESPDTQYF.

This clonotype has at least ten counts. CDR3 residues: CASSPLGRGQETQYF. The CDR3 nucleotides read TGTGCCAGCAGTCCCCTAGGGCGGGGCCAAGAGACCCAGTACTTC. The rearrangement joins TRBV28 to TRBJ2-5, with a tentative D call TRBD2 (6 bases). Germline loops: CDR1 MDHEN, CDR2 SYDVKM. The CDR3 is made up of 15 amino acids. Trimming took off 5 bases at V and 1 base at J, with 14 bases between the two ends. Full variable domain (missing parts from reference TRBV28 and TRBJ2-5): DVKVTQSSRYLVKRTGEKVFLECVQDMDHENMFWYRQDPGLGLRLIYFSYDVKMKEKGDIPEGYSVSREKKERFSLILESASTNQTSMYLCASSPLGRGQETQYFGPGTRLLVL.

This clonotype was recorded a few times. V is TRBV29-1 and J is TRBJ2-3; D might be TRBD2 (7 bases). Germline V gene sequence: CDR1 SQVTM, CDR2 ANQGSEA. V lost 7 bases to trimming and J lost 2 bases, with 19 bases between them. The CDR3 extends over 15 amino acids. The CDR3 DNA reads as TGCAGCGCTCTCCCGTTCGGGGGGCCCACAGATACGCAGTATTTT. Protein product: CSALPFGGPTDTQYF.

The rearrangement joins TRBV29-1 to TRBJ2-5; 15 bases align to TRBD2. The V gene end was trimmed by 3 bases and the J gene end by 1 base; junction bases not matched to a gene: 6. Per germline, CDR1 SQVTM and CDR2 ANQGSEA. CDR3 length equals 17 residues. The CDR3 bases are TGCAGCGTTGAGGGGACTAGCGGGAGGCTAACCCAAGAGACCCAGTACTTC. Its translation: CSVEGTSGRLTQETQYF.

V and J are TRBV29-1 and TRBJ2-7; 11 bases agree with TRBD1. This CDR3 spans 14 amino acids. Germline V gene sequence: CDR1 SQVTM, CDR2 ANQGSEA. V shed 2 bases and J 8 bases; nucleotides not matched to a gene: 8. CDR3 protein: CSVERTGGVQQQYF. The DNA of the CDR3 is TGCAGCGTTGAAAGGACAGGGGGCGTACAACAGCAGTACTTC.

The chain employs TRBV30 and TRBJ2-1; 8 positions match TRBD2. Germline CDR1 reads GTSNPN; CDR2 reads SVGIG (reference sequence). This CDR3 has 16 residues. V trimming: 2 bases; J trimming: 0 bases; junction bases outside the gene matches: 6. DNA of the CDR3: TGTGCCTGGAGTTCCACCGGGACTAGCTCCTACAATGAGCAGTTCTTC. As protein: CAWSSTGTSSYNEQFF.

This chain joins TRBV20-1 and TRBJ1-6, with D tentatively TRBD1 (6 bases). CDR1 and CDR2 from the germline V gene are DFQATT and SNEGSKA (reference sequence). The germline V and J ends were trimmed by 6 bases and 6 bases, with 18 bases remaining between them. This CDR3 is built from 15 residues. The CDR3 region is CSALDGQLFNSPLHF. For the CDR3, the DNA is TGCAGTGCCCTGGACGGACAGCTTTTTAATTCACCCCTCCACTTT.

This clonotype occurred many times. V gene TRBV12-3 or TRBV12-4 combines with J gene TRBJ1-5, with D uncertain. The ends were cut back, 1 base at V and 11 bases at J, with 6 bases in the middle. CDR3 size: 11 residues. The CDR3 DNA is TGTGCCAGCAGTTTAGGGGGAGCCCAGCATTTT. It is translated as CASSLGGAQHF.

This sequence joins TRBV5-1 and TRBJ1-3, with D possibly matching TRBD1 (6 bases). Looked up from germline, CDR1 is SGHRS and CDR2 is YFSETQ. V gave up 0 bases and J gave up 4 bases, with 8 bases separating them. This CDR3 is 14 amino acids long. CDR3 in amino acids: CASSLGTEGNTIYF. In nucleotides, the CDR3 is TGCGCCAGCAGCTTGGGGACAGAGGGAAACACCATATATTTT.

A few counts support this clonotype. The rearrangement joins TRBV7-9 to TRBJ2-2; D is unclear. Trimming stripped 7 bases from V and 0 bases from J, with 15 bases between. The germline gives CDR1 SEHNR, CDR2 FQNEAQ (reference sequence). The CDR3 extends over 16 amino acids. For the CDR3, the DNA is TGTGCCAGCATCAAGTATCACTCTTCGAACACCGGGGAGCTGTTTTTT. This sequence encodes CASIKYHSSNTGELFF.

The rearrangement links TRBV3-1 to TRBJ2-3; no definite D call. This CDR3 contains 14 residues. Trimming left V 2 bases short and J 1 base short, with 7 bases between. Germline V lookup: CDR1 LGHDT, CDR2 YNNKEL (reference sequence). In nucleotides, the CDR3 is TGTGCCAGCAGCCAAAGTTCGGGCACAGATACGCAGTATTTT. Amino acid sequence: CASSQSSGTDTQYF.

This clonotype was seen repeatedly, ten times or more. V and J are TRBV3-1 and TRBJ2-7, with D unclear. The ends were cut back, 6 bases at V and 3 bases at J, with 6 bases in the middle. CDR1 and CDR2 from the germline V gene are LGHDT and YNNKEL (reference sequence). The CDR3 runs 11 residues. CDR3 sequence reads: CASSRLYEQYF. CDR3 DNA: TGTGCCAGCAGTCGTCTCTACGAGCAGTACTTC.

The chain has TRBV20-1 and TRBJ2-2; possible D gene TRBD2, 5 bases. Deletions cut 2 bases from V and 1 base from J, with 17 bases between. CDR1 is DFQATT and CDR2 is SNEGSKA in the germline V gene (reference sequence). The CDR3 runs 17 residues. The CDR3 is CSARSGRNRGNTGELFF. The DNA for the CDR3 is TGCAGTGCTAGAAGCGGACGAAATCGCGGGAACACCGGGGAGCTGTTTTTT.

This clonotype showed up just a few times. The chain employs TRBV20-1 and TRBJ2-7; tentatively, D is TRBD1 (5 bases). The CDR3 totals 12 residues. Per the germline V gene, CDR1 is DFQATT and CDR2 is SNEGSKA (reference sequence). The V end was cut by 4 bases, the J end by 1 base, with 8 bases between. CDR3 nucleotide sequence: TGCAGTGCTACCCCAGGGTCCTACGAGCAGTACTTC. Amino acid sequence: CSATPGSYEQYF.

On this clonotype itself: One end of the junction does not line up with germline, which may come from a read error. CDR3 DNA: TGTGCCGCAACTGGGGGTTCCTACAATGAGCAGTCCTTC. Translation gives CAATGGSYNEQSF. The chain combines TRBV6-5 with TRBJ2-5; the D call may be TRBD1 or TRBD2 (5 bases each). Germline V gives CDR1 MNHEY, CDR2 SVGAGI. The CDR3 extends over 13 amino acids.

V gene TRBV6-1 combines with J gene TRBJ2-7, with TRBD1 matching over 8 bases. V dropped 3 bases and J dropped 3; count of bases not matched to a gene: 7. In germline, CDR1 is MNHNS, CDR2 SASEGT. The length of the CDR3 is 15 residues. CDR3 sequence: CASSDHSRGLYEQYV. The CDR3 nucleotides are TGTGCCAGCAGTGACCACTCCAGGGGGCTCTACGAGCAGTACGTC.